The 22 T cell receptor beta chains presented below share a single source sample, sequenced in a study of neurological immune-mediated disorders. MiXCR, run by TCRdb on the 5' RACE reads, gives a single entry per CDR3 protein. Of fewer than 55,000 distinct CDR3 sequences listed, around 6% are singletons. The sequenced material came from CD4+ T cells from blood. The receptor source for this set is a woman aged 40 to 50 in good health.

This clonotype was seen repeatedly, ten times or more. V gene TRBV7-2 combines with J gene TRBJ2-7; TRBD1 matches 7 bases. Germline V gives CDR1 SGHTA, CDR2 FQGNSA. The length of the CDR3 is 14 residues. After removal of 4 bases from V and 4 bases from J, the junction contained 7 bases not matched to a gene. The CDR3 coding sequence is TGTGCCAGCAGCTCACAGGGGCCGGGATACGAGCAGTACTTC. Protein product: CASSSQGPGYEQYF.

Ten or more counts support this clonotype. This chain joins TRBV6-5 and TRBJ2-1; TRBD2 matches at 13 bases. Per germline, CDR1 MNHEY and CDR2 SVGAGI. This CDR3 is 15 amino acids long. V lost 6 bases, J lost 7 bases, and 6 bases stayed unmatched. CDR3 sequence: CASRPTGLAGNEQFF. The CDR3 nucleotides are TGTGCCAGCAGACCTACGGGACTAGCGGGGAATGAGCAGTTCTTC.

The sample holds many counts of this clonotype. The chain carries TRBV20-1 and TRBJ2-7; 8 bases line up with TRBD2. V shed 5 bases, J shed 2 bases, and the junction held 11 bases outside the gene matches. In germline, CDR1 is DFQATT, CDR2 SNEGSKA (reference sequence). This CDR3 has 15 amino acids. Here the CDR3 DNA reads TGCAGTGCTCCATCGCCTAGCGGGCCTACCTACGAGCAGTACTTC. Translating gives CSAPSPSGPTYEQYF.

This clonotype has a count of ten or more. Here the CDR3 DNA reads TGCGCCAGCAGCTTGGGGTTAAGCGGGGGCTCCTACGAGCAGTACTTC. Its translation is CASSLGLSGGSYEQYF. V usage is TRBV5-1 and J usage is TRBJ2-7; 8 bases fit TRBD2. V lost 0 bases, J lost 0 bases, and 5 bases stayed unmatched. CDR1 is SGHRS, CDR2 YFSETQ, per germline. This CDR3 is built from 16 residues.

In its sample, this clonotype was seen many times. The chain recombines TRBV5-6 with TRBJ2-2; 9 bases align to TRBD1. Trimming removed 4 bases from V and 6 bases from J; junction bases left unmatched: 10. CDR1 and CDR2 (germline): SGHDT, YYEEEE. This CDR3 comprises 16 residues. The CDR3 bases are TGTGCCAGCAGCCTCCGGGACAGGGTTCAACCCGGGGAGCTGTTTTTT. It specifies CASSLRDRVQPGELFF.

This clonotype has ten or more counts. The chain recombines TRBV7-8 with TRBJ2-7; D unclear. V was clipped by 5 bases and J by 5 bases, with 7 bases between them. The germline V gene has CDR1 SGHVS and CDR2 FQNEAQ. The length of the CDR3 is 11 residues. This CDR3 is CASSPDHEQYF. CDR3 bases: TGTGCCAGCAGCCCAGACCACGAGCAGTACTTC. Full variable domain (remainder filled in from reference TRBV7-8 and TRBJ2-7): GAGVSQSPRYKVAKRGQDVALRCDPISGHVSLFWYQQALGQGPEFLTYFQNEAQLDKSGLPSDRFFAERPEGSVSTLKIQRTQQEDSAVYLCASSPDHEQYFGPGTRLTVT.

This clonotype occurred many times. The chain combines TRBV4-3 with TRBJ2-3; the match to TRBD1 covers 8 bases. Per the germline V gene, CDR1 is LGHNA and CDR2 is YSLEER. J was trimmed by 9 bases and V by 1 base; bases with no gene match: 3. The CDR3 is made up of 13 amino acids. In DNA, the CDR3 is TGCGCCAGCAGCCAAGGACAGGGGATGACGCAGTATTTT. Its protein product is CASSQGQGMTQYF.

This clonotype has at least ten counts. The rearrangement uses TRBV6-6 and TRBJ2-7; D possibly matches TRBD1 or TRBD2 (6 bases each). The length of the CDR3 is 14 residues. From germline, CDR1 is MNHNY and CDR2 SVGAGI (reference sequence). V was trimmed by 8 bases and J by 2 bases, leaving 16 bases between them. The CDR3: CASAPYRGPYEQYF. The CDR3 DNA is TGTGCCAGCGCACCCTACCGGGGGCCCTACGAGCAGTACTTC.

The sample holds many counts of this clonotype. CDR3 loop: CSASGLHRERNGELFF. In DNA form, the CDR3 reads TGCAGTGCCAGTGGCCTCCACAGGGAACGGAACGGGGAGCTGTTTTTT. The chain couples TRBV20-1 to TRBJ2-2; D possibly corresponds to TRBD1 (6 bases). CDR3 length: 16 residues. Germline loops: CDR1 DFQATT, CDR2 SNEGSKA (reference sequence). V gave up 6 bases and J gave up 7 bases, with 24 bases separating them.

In its sample, this clonotype was seen many times. This chain links TRBV6-5 with TRBJ1-1; D unclear. The germline V gene encodes CDR1 MNHEY and CDR2 SVGAGI. With 6 bases removed from V and 4 bases from J, the gap between germline ends came to 9 bases. The CDR3 has 12 amino acids. CDR3 amino acids: CASRDGPTEAFF. The CDR3 DNA is TGTGCCAGCAGGGACGGGCCCACTGAAGCTTTCTTT.

This clonotype was recorded many times. The chain links TRBV15 to TRBJ1-4; no firm D call. The germline CDR1 and CDR2 sequences are LNHNV and YYDKDF (reference sequence). The CDR3 runs 13 residues. The V and J ends lost 1 base and 7 bases respectively, with 7 bases between them. In DNA, the CDR3 is TGTGCCACCAGCAGAGGGGGTTTTGAAAAACTGTTTTTT. Its protein product is CATSRGGFEKLFF. The whole variable domain, filled in from reference TRBV15 and TRBJ1-4, reads DAMVIQNPRYQVTQFGKPVTLSCSQTLNHNVMYWYQQKSSQAPKLLFHYYDKDFNNEADTPDNFQSRRPNTSFCFLDIRSPGLGDTAMYLCATSRGGFEKLFFGSGTQLSVL.

V gene TRBV29-1 combines with J gene TRBJ2-7, with a weak D call TRBD2 (6 bases). V gave up 4 bases and J gave up 3 bases, with 16 bases separating them. Germline assignment: CDR1 SQVTM and CDR2 ANQGSEA. This CDR3 contains 14 residues. The CDR3 reads CSVVSGVARYEQYF. In DNA, the CDR3 is TGCAGCGTTGTATCGGGGGTGGCCCGCTACGAGCAGTACTTC.

The table lists this clonotype with many counts. The chain joins TRBV12-3 or TRBV12-4 to TRBJ2-2, with TRBD2 identical over 8 bases. The CDR3 contains 15 residues. With V trimmed by 5 bases and J by 5 bases, 7 bases remained unmatched. CDR3 loop: CASSPFSGTTGELFF. CDR3 coding DNA: TGTGCCAGCAGTCCTTTTAGCGGGACTACCGGGGAGCTGTTTTTT.

The count of this clonotype is one. The V gene is TRBV5-4, the J gene TRBJ2-6, with D perhaps matching TRBD1 (6 bases). From germline, CDR1 is SGHNT and CDR2 YYREEE (reference sequence). There are 18 residues in the CDR3. V shed 3 bases and J shed 0 bases, with 16 bases lying between them. This chain's CDR3 is CASSSHDRRFSGANVLTF. CDR3 DNA: TGTGCCAGCAGCTCCCACGACAGGCGCTTCTCTGGGGCCAACGTCCTGACTTTC.

There are many counts of this clonotype. The chain combines TRBV20-1 with TRBJ2-1; TRBD2 aligns across 7 bases. The V gene's germline CDR1 is DFQATT and CDR2 SNEGSKA (reference sequence). Losses at the gene ends were 3 bases for V and 8 bases for J; bases not matched to a gene: 10. The length of the CDR3 is 14 residues. The CDR3 coding sequence is TGCAGTGCTAGCCCAGCGGGAAGGTTTGATGAGCAGTTCTTC. Protein sequence: CSASPAGRFDEQFF.

This chain connects TRBV20-1 to TRBJ2-5; 7 bases are a match to TRBD1. J gave up 4 bases and V 6 bases, and 11 bases lay outside the gene matches. This CDR3 contains 14 residues. Germline values: CDR1 DFQATT, CDR2 SNEGSKA (reference sequence). CDR3 amino acids: CSATDRVILETQYF. CDR3 coding DNA: TGCAGTGCCACAGACAGGGTGATATTAGAGACCCAGTACTTC.

The table lists this clonotype with many counts. The rearrangement links TRBV28 to TRBJ2-7; no clear D. V was trimmed by 10 bases and J by 1 base, leaving 20 bases between them. The germline CDR1 and CDR2 sequences are MDHEN and SYDVKM. The CDR3 is made up of 15 amino acids. The CDR3 sequence is CATSNRPLDSYEQYF. DNA of the CDR3: TGTGCCACCTCAAACCGACCTCTTGATTCCTACGAGCAGTACTTC.

This clonotype has more than one count but fewer than ten. This sequence joins TRBV6-6 and TRBJ2-3, with 7 nucleotides matching TRBD2. The germline V gene has CDR1 MNHNY and CDR2 SVGAGI (reference sequence). V shed 6 bases, J shed 2 bases, and the junction held 11 bases outside the gene matches. CDR3 size: 16 residues. The CDR3, as DNA: TGTGCCAGCAGATTACGTGCCGGGGGGATCACAGATACGCAGTATTTT. Its translation: CASRLRAGGITDTQYF.

This chain uses TRBV7-2 with TRBJ2-7, with 8 bases lining up with TRBD2. This CDR3 is built from 16 residues. Trimming removed 1 base from V and 3 bases from J; junction bases left unmatched: 8. The germline CDR1 and CDR2 sequences are SGHTA and FQGNSA. CDR3 in amino acids: CASSLGAGGRVYEQYF. CDR3 nucleotide sequence: TGTGCCAGCAGCTTAGGGGCGGGAGGTCGGGTCTACGAGCAGTACTTC.

This clonotype occurred a few times. The V call is TRBV19, the J call TRBJ1-5, with 8 bases that match TRBD1. J gave up 13 bases and V 6 bases, and 8 bases lay outside the gene matches. Germline CDR1 LNHDA, CDR2 SQIVND (reference sequence). This CDR3 contains 12 residues. This CDR3 reads CASSPTGQGQHF. CDR3 nucleotides: TGTGCCAGTAGCCCCACAGGACAGGGACAGCATTTT. Full variable domain (missing parts from reference TRBV19 and TRBJ1-5): DGGITQSPKYLFRKEGQNVTLSCEQNLNHDAMYWYRQDPGQGLRLIYYSQIVNDFQKGDIAEGYSVSREKKESFPLTVTSAQKNPTAFYLCASSPTGQGQHFGDGTRLSIL.

This clonotype occurred many times. The J gene is TRBJ2-1, the V gene TRBV10-3; the match to TRBD1 covers 10 bases. The CDR3 runs to 14 residues. Trimming removed 3 bases from V and 9 bases from J; junction bases left unmatched: 5. The germline gives CDR1 ENHRY, CDR2 SYGVKD. CDR3 sequence: CAISERDRGAEQFF. The CDR3, as DNA: TGTGCCATCAGTGAAAGGGACAGGGGAGCTGAGCAGTTCTTC.

Ten or more counts support this clonotype. The chain recombines TRBV6-5 with TRBJ2-2; the match to TRBD1 covers 7 bases. The V gene's germline CDR1 is MNHEY and CDR2 SVGAGI. This CDR3 has 16 residues. The ends lost 6 bases at V and 2 bases at J; junction bases unmatched: 9. The CDR3 spells CASRTRTGYNTGELFF. CDR3 DNA sequence: TGTGCCAGCAGGACGAGGACAGGCTACAACACCGGGGAGCTGTTTTTT.